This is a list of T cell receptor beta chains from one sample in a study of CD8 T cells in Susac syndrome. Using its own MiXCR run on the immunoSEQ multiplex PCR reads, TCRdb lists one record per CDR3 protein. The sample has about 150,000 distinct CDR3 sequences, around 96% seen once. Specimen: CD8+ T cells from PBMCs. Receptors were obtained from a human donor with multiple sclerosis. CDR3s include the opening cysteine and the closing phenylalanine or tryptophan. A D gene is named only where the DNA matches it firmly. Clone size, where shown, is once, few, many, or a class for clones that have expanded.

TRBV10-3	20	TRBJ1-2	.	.	TGTGCCATCAGTGAGCCCAGGGCGCATCCTTCGGGGAGTTGGGACTATGGCTACACCTTC	CAISEPRAHPSGSWDYGYTF
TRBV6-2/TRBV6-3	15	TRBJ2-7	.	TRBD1	TGTGCCAGCAGTGCCCCCGGGACAGGGCTCCACGAGCAGTACTTC	CASSAPGTGLHEQYF
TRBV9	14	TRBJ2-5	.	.	TGTGCCAGCAGCGTCTACGACTACCAAGAGACCCAGTACTTC	CASSVYDYQETQYF
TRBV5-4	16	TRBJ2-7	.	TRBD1	TGTGCCAGCAGCCTAGAACACCAGGGACAGAGCTACGAGCAGTACTTC	CASSLEHQGQSYEQYF
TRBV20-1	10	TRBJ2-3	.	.	TGCAGTGCTAGGTTGGATACGCAGTATTTT	CSARLDTQYF
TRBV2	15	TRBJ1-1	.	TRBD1	TGTGCCAGCAGTGTTACAGGGGTCCTCCCCACTGAAGCTTTCTTT	CASSVTGVLPTEAFF
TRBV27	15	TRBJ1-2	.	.	TGTGCCAGCAGTTTATGGGCCGCGGCAAGGGATGGCTACACCTTC	CASSLWAAARDGYTF
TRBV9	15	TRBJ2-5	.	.	TGTGCCAGCAGCGTAGACGGGGGAAACCAAGAGACCCAGTACTTC	CASSVDGGNQETQYF
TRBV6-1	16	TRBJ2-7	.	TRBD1	TGTGCCAGCAGTGGGCACAGGGGGATCAGCTCCTACGAGCAGTACTTC	CASSGHRGISSYEQYF
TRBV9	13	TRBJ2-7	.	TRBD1	TGTGCCAGCAGCGCCGGACAGGGTTCCGAGCAGTACTTC	CASSAGQGSEQYF
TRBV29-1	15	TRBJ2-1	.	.	TGCAGCGTTGAAGTGAAAATGACAGAAAGACCGCAGCAGTTCTTC	CSVEVKMTERPQQFF
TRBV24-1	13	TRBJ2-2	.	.	TGTGCCACCAGTGAGGCAGGGGTCGGGGAGCTGTTTTTT	CATSEAGVGELFF
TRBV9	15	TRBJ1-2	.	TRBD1	TGTGCCAGCAGCGCCGGGGACAGGAGAAAGGGTGGCTACACCTTC	CASSAGDRRKGGYTF
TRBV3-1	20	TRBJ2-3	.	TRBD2	TGTGCCAGCAGCCAAGAGTCAGGACTAGCGGGGCCCGATAGCACAGATACGCAGTATTTT	CASSQESGLAGPDSTDTQYF
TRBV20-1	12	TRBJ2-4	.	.	TGCAGTGCCCGCGGGGGCAGGAACATTCAGTACTTC	CSARGGRNIQYF
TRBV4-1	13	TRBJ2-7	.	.	TGCGCCAGCAGCCAAGATGGTCCCTACGAGCAGTACTTC	CASSQDGPYEQYF
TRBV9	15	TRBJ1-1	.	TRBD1	TGTGCCAGCACCCCGACAGGGGGCAAGGGCACTGAAGCTTTCTTT	CASTPTGGKGTEAFF
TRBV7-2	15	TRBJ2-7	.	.	TGTGCCAGCAGCTTAGTGGACAGCTTACAGTACGAGCAGTACTTC	CASSLVDSLQYEQYF
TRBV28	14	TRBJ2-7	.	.	TGTGCCAGCGGCTGGGGTGGGAGCTCCTACGAGCAGTACTTC	CASGWGGSSYEQYF
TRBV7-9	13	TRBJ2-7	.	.	TGTGCCAGCAGCTTAGAAGGGGACTACGAGCAGTACTTC	CASSLEGDYEQYF
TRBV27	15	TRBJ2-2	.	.	TGTGCCAGCAGTTTACTTGGGGACACCCGCGGGGAGCTGTTTTTT	CASSLLGDTRGELFF
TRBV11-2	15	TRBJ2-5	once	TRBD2	TGTGCCAGCAGCTTAGACCTAGCGGCACAAGAGACCCAGTACTTC	CASSLDLAAQETQYF
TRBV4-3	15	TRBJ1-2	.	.	TGCGCCAGCAGCCCCCAAAGAGCAGGGAGGAATGGCTACACCTTC	CASSPQRAGRNGYTF
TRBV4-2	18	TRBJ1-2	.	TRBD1	TGTGCCAGCAGCCAAGGGGGATCCGGGACAGGGGAGAACTATGGCTACACCTTC	CASSQGGSGTGENYGYTF
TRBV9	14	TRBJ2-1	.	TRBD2	TGTGCCAGCAGCGCTACGGGACTAGTAGATGAGCAGTTCTTC	CASSATGLVDEQFF
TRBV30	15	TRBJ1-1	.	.	TGTGCCTGGAGTGTACCGACCGGGATTAACACTGAAGCTTTCTTT	CAWSVPTGINTEAFF
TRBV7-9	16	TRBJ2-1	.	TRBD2	TGTGCCAGCCAACACGGGGGGGAGAGACTAGTGGATGAGCAGTTCTTC	CASQHGGERLVDEQFF
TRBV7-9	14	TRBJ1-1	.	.	TGTGCCAGCAGCCCGGCCGGGAGGCGGACTGAAGCTTTCTTT	CASSPAGRRTEAFF
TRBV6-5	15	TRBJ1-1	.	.	TGTGCCAGCAGGACCAGGGATGCGGCGAACACTGAAGCTTTCTTT	CASRTRDAANTEAFF
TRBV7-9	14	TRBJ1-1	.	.	TGTGCCAGCAGCCCGAGACAGGAGAACACTGAAGCTTTCTTT	CASSPRQENTEAFF
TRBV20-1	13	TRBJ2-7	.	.	TGCAGTGCTAGAGATCCGGACAGATACGAGCAGTACTTC	CSARDPDRYEQYF
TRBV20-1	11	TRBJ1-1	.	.	TGCACCGGGGAGGAGAACACTGAAGCTTTCTTT	CTGEENTEAFF
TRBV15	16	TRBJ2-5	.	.	TGTGCCACCAGCAGCAGCCCCACAGTTCACCAAGAGACCCAGTACTTC	CATSSSPTVHQETQYF
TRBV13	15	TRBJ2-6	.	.	TGTGCCAGCAGCCCAACAGTCGCTGGGGCCAACGTCCTGACTTTC	CASSPTVAGANVLTF
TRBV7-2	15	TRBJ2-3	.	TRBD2	TGTGCCAGCAGCCTTAGCGGGGGGGCCGGCGATACGCAGTATTTT	CASSLSGGAGDTQYF
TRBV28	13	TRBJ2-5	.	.	TGTGCCACCCGCCTAGGGTACCAAGAGACCCAGTACTTC	CATRLGYQETQYF
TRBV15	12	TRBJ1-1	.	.	TGTGCCACGGCTTTGGAGGACGCTGAAGCTTTCTTT	CATALEDAEAFF
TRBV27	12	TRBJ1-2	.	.	TGTGCCACCATCCGGGCCACGGATGGCTACACCTTC	CATIRATDGYTF
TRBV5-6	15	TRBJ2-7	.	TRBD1	TGTGCCAGCAGCGAGGACAGGGTTCCATCCTACGAGCAGTACTTC	CASSEDRVPSYEQYF
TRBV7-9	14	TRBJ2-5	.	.	TGTGCCAGCAGCTTCCTGGGACCTCAAGAGACCCAGTACTTC	CASSFLGPQETQYF
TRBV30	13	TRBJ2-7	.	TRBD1	TGTGCCTGGAAAGCAGGGGGCTGGGTTGAGCAGTACTTC	CAWKAGGWVEQYF
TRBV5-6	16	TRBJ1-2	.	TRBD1	TGTGCCAGCAGCTCCCGGGACAGGGGGCCACGAGATGGCTACACCTTC	CASSSRDRGPRDGYTF
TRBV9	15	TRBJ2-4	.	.	TGTGCCAGCAGCTCATTTCCTTCGGGCAAAAACATTCAGTACTTC	CASSSFPSGKNIQYF
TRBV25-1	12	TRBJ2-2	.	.	TGTGCCAGCAAGTGGGGGAGAGGGGAGCTGTTTTTT	CASKWGRGELFF
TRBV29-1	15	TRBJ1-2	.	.	TGCAGCGCCCCGACTCGACAGGCCCGGGGGTATGGCTACACCTTC	CSAPTRQARGYGYTF
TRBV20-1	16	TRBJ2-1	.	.	TGCAGTGCTAGAGATATTGCCAGGGGGGACTACAATGAGCAGTTCTTC	CSARDIARGDYNEQFF
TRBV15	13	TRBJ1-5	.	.	TGTGCCACCAGCGAGGGGACGAATCAGCCCCAGCATTTT	CATSEGTNQPQHF
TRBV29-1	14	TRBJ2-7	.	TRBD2	TGCAGCGTTGGATCGGTTGCTAGCGGCTACGAGCAGTACTTC	CSVGSVASGYEQYF
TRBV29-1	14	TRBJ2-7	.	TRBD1	TGCAGCGTCGAGGACAGGGGCTCCTCCTACGAGCAGTACTTC	CSVEDRGSSYEQYF
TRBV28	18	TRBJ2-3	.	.	TGTGCCAGCAACTTCCAGGGGGGGCCAAGGGTTGGCACAGATACGCAGTATTTT	CASNFQGGPRVGTDTQYF
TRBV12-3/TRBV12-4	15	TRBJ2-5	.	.	TGTGCCAGCAGTTCCCTGACAGGGACTCAAGAGACCCAGTACTTC	CASSSLTGTQETQYF
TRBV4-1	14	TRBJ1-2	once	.	TGCGCCAGCAGCCAAGGGGAAGGGGCTCGGGGCTACACCTTC	CASSQGEGARGYTF
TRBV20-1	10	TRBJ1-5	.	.	TGCAGTGCTGGAGACATAATCCAGCATTTT	CSAGDIIQHF
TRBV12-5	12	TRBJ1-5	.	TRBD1	TGTGCTAGTGGTTTGCCGGGACAGGGAAGGCATTTT	CASGLPGQGRHF
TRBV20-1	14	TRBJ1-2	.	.	TGCAGTGCTAGAAACAGGGTAGCGGGGAGCGGCTACACCTTC	CSARNRVAGSGYTF
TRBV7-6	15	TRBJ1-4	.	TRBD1	TGTGCCAGCAGCCCGATCCGGGACAGGGATGAAAAACTGTTTTTT	CASSPIRDRDEKLFF